These 4 T cell receptor beta chains were all obtained from the same sample, sequenced in a study of blood T cell repertoires in COVID-19. Clones were read by immunoSEQ multiplex PCR, and TCRdb kept only the in-frame ones, dropping some. The data contain approximately 300,000 clones, 70% to 90% of them seen just once; the ten biggest clones take up under 6.5%. The sequencing input was PBMCs or T cells enriched from blood (not recorded which). These receptors all stem from a woman in her twenties or thirties who had recovered from COVID-19.

The chain's CDR3 is CASSLAGTTAAEKLFF. CDR3 DNA: TGCGCCAGCAGCTTGGCCGGGACAACGGCCGCGGAAAAACTGTTTTTT. V and J are TRBV5-1 and TRBJ1-4; a weak D match, TRBD1 (6 bases). Germline lookup yields CDR1 SGHRS and CDR2 YFSETQ. The CDR3 consists of 16 residues. The V end was cut by 0 bases, the J end by 8 bases, with 17 bases between.

The chain couples TRBV4-3 to TRBJ1-1; the D is unclear. The ends were cut back, 4 bases at V and 3 bases at J, with 12 bases in the middle. The V gene's germline CDR1 is LGHNA and CDR2 YSLEER. The CDR3 sequence is 14 residues long. CDR3 nucleotide sequence: TGCGCCAGCAGCCTTACTCTTGAGGACACTGAAGCTTTCTTT. Protein product: CASSLTLEDTEAFF.

This chain links TRBV5-1 with TRBJ1-2; D is possibly TRBD1 (5 bases). This CDR3 comprises 14 residues. Germline CDR1 reads SGHRS; CDR2 reads YFSETQ. V lost 3 bases, J lost 1 base, and 10 bases lay in between. The CDR3: CASSYGGDNYGYTF. The CDR3 DNA sequence: TGCGCCAGCAGCTATGGGGGGGATAACTATGGCTACACCTTC.

The V gene is TRBV15, the J gene TRBJ1-6, with D maybe TRBD1 (6 bases). The CDR3 sequence is 14 residues long. CDR1 and CDR2 from the germline V gene are LNHNV and YYDKDF (reference sequence). Trimming stripped 4 bases from V and 9 bases from J, with 13 bases between. CDR3 bases: TGTGCCACCAGCAACCGACAGGTCCTTTCACCCCTCCACTTT. It is translated as CATSNRQVLSPLHF.